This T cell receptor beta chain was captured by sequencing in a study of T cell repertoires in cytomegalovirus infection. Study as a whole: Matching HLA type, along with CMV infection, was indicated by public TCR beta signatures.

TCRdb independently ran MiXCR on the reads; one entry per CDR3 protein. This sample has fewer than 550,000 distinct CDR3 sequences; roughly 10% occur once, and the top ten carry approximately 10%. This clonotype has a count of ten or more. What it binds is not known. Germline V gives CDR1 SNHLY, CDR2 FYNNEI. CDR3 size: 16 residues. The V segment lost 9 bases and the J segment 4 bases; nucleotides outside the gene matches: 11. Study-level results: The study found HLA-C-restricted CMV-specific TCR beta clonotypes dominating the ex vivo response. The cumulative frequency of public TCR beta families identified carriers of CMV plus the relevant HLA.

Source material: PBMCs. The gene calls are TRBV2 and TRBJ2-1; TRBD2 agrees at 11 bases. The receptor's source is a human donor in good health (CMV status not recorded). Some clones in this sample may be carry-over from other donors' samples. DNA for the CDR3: TGTGCCAGTTACTCTCCGGGACTAGCGGCATACAATGAGCAGTTCTTC. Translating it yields CASYSPGLAAYNEQFF.